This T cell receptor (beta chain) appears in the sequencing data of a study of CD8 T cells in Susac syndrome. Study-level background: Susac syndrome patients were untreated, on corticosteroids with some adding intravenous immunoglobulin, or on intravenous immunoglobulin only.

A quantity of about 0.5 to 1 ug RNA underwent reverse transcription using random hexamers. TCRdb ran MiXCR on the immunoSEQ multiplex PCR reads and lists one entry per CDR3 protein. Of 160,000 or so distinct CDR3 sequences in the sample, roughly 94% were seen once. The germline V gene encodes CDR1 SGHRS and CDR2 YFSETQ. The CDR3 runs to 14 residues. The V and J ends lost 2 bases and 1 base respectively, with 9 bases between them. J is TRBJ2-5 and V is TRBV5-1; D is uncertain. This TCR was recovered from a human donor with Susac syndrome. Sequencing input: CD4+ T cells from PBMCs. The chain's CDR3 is CASSFTPGQETQYF. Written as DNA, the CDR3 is TGCGCCAGCAGCTTCACACCGGGCCAAGAGACCCAGTACTTC.